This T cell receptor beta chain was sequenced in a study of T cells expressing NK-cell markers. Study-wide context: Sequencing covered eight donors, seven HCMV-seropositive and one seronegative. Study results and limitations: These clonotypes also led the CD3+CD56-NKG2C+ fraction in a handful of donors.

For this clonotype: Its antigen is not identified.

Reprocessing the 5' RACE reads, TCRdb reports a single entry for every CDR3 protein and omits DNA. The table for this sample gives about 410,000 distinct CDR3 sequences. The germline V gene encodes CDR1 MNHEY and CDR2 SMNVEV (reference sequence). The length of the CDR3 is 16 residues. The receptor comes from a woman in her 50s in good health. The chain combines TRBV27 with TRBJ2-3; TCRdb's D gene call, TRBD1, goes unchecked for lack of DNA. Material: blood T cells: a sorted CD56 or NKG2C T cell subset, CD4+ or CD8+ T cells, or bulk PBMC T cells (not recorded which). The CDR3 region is CASSPIRVSGTDTQYF.